The 10 T cell receptor beta chains reported below all come from one sample, sequenced in a study of identical twins. TCRdb itself ran the 5' RACE reads through MiXCR, one entry per CDR3 protein. The sample has some 1,600,000 distinct CDR3 sequences, 32% seen once. What was sequenced was cord blood. The origin of the receptors is a newborn girl in good health.

This chain connects TRBV24-1 to TRBJ2-5; 12 positions match TRBD2. Germline-derived CDR1 and CDR2 are KGHDR and SFDVKD. V lost 3 bases to trimming and J lost 4 bases; unmatched junction nucleotides: 14. This CDR3 spans 19 amino acids. In nucleotides, the CDR3 is TGTGCCACCAGTGATCTGCGGGTGGCAACGGGACTAGCGGGAGAGACCCAGTACTTC. This encodes CATSDLRVATGLAGETQYF.

This chain joins TRBV9 and TRBJ2-3; the match to TRBD2 covers 8 bases. This CDR3 comprises 17 residues. V dropped 0 bases and J dropped 6; count of bases not matched to a gene: 12. The germline V gene has CDR1 SGDLS and CDR2 YYNGEE. The CDR3 nucleotides are TGTGCCAGCAGCGTAGGGGGAAGCGGGGGACTCGGGGATACGCAGTATTTT. Translated: CASSVGGSGGLGDTQYF.

The gene calls are TRBV28 and TRBJ2-7, with D unclear. CDR1 is MDHEN, CDR2 SYDVKM, per germline. Between the trimmed V and J ends, which lost 8 bases and 0 bases, there was a span of 8 bases. CDR3 size: 12 residues. CDR3 coding DNA: TGTGCCAGCCTCGGACGCTCCTACGAGCAGTACTTC. The encoded protein is CASLGRSYEQYF.

This clonotype was counted ten times or more. The chain carries TRBV27 and TRBJ1-2; D is possibly TRBD1 (5 bases). Per the germline V gene, CDR1 is MNHEY and CDR2 is SMNVEV (reference sequence). V lost 6 bases and J 8 bases, leaving 19 bases between the germline ends. There are 14 residues in the CDR3. The CDR3: CASSLRQGLGGYTF. The CDR3 bases are TGTGCCAGCAGCCTAAGGCAGGGTCTGGGCGGCTACACCTTC.

The chain uses TRBV27 and TRBJ2-7; D is perhaps TRBD1 (6 bases). The CDR3 spans 15 residues. V lost 3 bases, J lost 4 bases, and 16 bases lay in between. The germline V gene encodes CDR1 MNHEY and CDR2 SMNVEV (reference sequence). This chain's CDR3 is CASSFRSGTYYEQYF. In DNA, the CDR3 is TGTGCCAGCAGTTTCCGATCGGGGACATATTACGAGCAGTACTTC.

The chain recombines TRBV28 with TRBJ2-7, with D maybe TRBD1 (6 bases). V dropped 7 bases and J dropped 7 bases, with 17 bases sitting between them. The CDR3 consists of 13 residues. The germline gives CDR1 MDHEN, CDR2 SYDVKM. The CDR3 DNA sequence: TGTGCCAGCAACTTGCGTACAGGGCATGAGCAGTACTTC. Amino acid sequence: CASNLRTGHEQYF.

For this clonotype: At one boundary the junction diverges from the germline segment, which might be a read error. The V call is TRBV18, the J call TRBJ2-3; TRBD2 matches at 8 bases. Germline CDR1 KGHSH, CDR2 LQKENI. CDR3 size: 15 residues. The CDR3 is CASSSPAGDRDTQYF. CDR3 bases: TGTGCCAGCTCATCACCAGCGGGAGACAGAGATACGCAGTATTTT. The variable domain in full, completed from reference TRBV18 and TRBJ2-3, reads NAGVMQNPRHLVRRRGQEARLRCSPMKGHSHVYWYRQLPEEGLKFMVYLQKENIIDESGMPKERFSAEFPKEGPSILRIQQVVRGDSAAYFCASSSPAGDRDTQYFGPGTRLTVL.

This sequence joins TRBV20-1 and TRBJ1-2, with unresolved D. The CDR3 sequence is 13 residues long. Looked up from germline, CDR1 is DFQATT and CDR2 is SNEGSKA (reference sequence). The CDR3 loop reads CRLGNPVNYGYTF. In DNA form, the CDR3 reads TGCAGGTTGGGGAACCCCGTTAACTATGGCTACACCTTC.

CDR3 nucleotides: TGCAGCGTTGTGAAACAGGGGAACTACGGGCAGTACTTC. Translating it yields CSVVKQGNYGQYF. The genes are TRBV29-1 and TRBJ2-4, with TRBD1 identical over 7 bases. The CDR3 spans 13 residues. Germline V CDR1 and CDR2: SQVTM, ANQGSEA. V lost 4 bases, J lost 13 bases, and 13 bases stayed unmatched.

The gene calls are TRBV20-1 and TRBJ2-7; no firm D call. The CDR3 contains 12 residues. Germline CDR1 reads DFQATT; CDR2 reads SNEGSKA (reference sequence). CDR3 coding DNA: TGCAGCATCAGACTTGGGGCCTACGAGCAGTACTTC. Amino acids: CSIRLGAYEQYF.